The 6 T cell receptor beta chains listed next were all sequenced from one sample in a study of cytomegalovirus exposure and HLA in healthy donors. The PCR had 60 Vbeta and 13 Jbeta primers. Only in-frame clones appear in the TCRdb table, and some are missing; sequencing was by immunoSEQ multiplex PCR. This table has fewer than 110,000 clones, 60% to 75% appearing once. Sequencing was carried out using PBMCs. The receptors shown here come from a man aged 25-45 years in good health and CMV-seronegative.

This clone was seen a handful of times. This chain uses TRBV7-9 with TRBJ2-1; 10 bases are shared with TRBD1. The V segment lost 4 bases and the J segment 4 bases; nucleotides outside the gene matches: 7. This CDR3 is 16 amino acids long. The germline V gene has CDR1 SEHNR and CDR2 FQNEAQ (reference sequence). CDR3 nucleotide sequence: TGTGCCAGCAGCTACGATGGGACAGGGGTATACAATGAGCAGTTCTTC. It encodes CASSYDGTGVYNEQFF.

This clone appeared a single time. V gene TRBV9 combines with J gene TRBJ2-7; tentatively, D is TRBD2 (6 bases). V gave up 0 bases and J gave up 0 bases, with 10 bases separating them. The CDR3 has 15 residues. Per the germline V gene, CDR1 is SGDLS and CDR2 is YYNGEE. CDR3 coding DNA: TGTGCCAGCAGCGTAGGCTGGACTAACTCCTACGAGCAGTACTTC. Amino acid sequence: CASSVGWTNSYEQYF.

The J gene is TRBJ2-7, the V gene TRBV6-1, with a possible D match to TRBD1 (6 bases). Germline CDR1 reads MNHNS; CDR2 reads SASEGT. Trimming removed 2 bases at V and 3 bases at J, with 8 bases between. The CDR3 runs to 13 residues. CDR3 DNA: TGTGCCAGCAGTGAAACAGGGCGCTACGAGCAGTACTTC. It yields the protein CASSETGRYEQYF.

The genes are TRBV23-1 and TRBJ2-6; D possibly corresponds to TRBD2 (7 bases). Being an ORF, TRBV23-1 has a function that is uncertain. Trimming stripped 6 bases from V and 0 bases from J, with 18 bases between. The CDR3 covers 18 residues. The chain's CDR3 is CASRRRGGAGSGANVLTF. CDR3 coding DNA: TGCGCCAGCAGACGGAGGGGGGGGGCGGGCTCTGGGGCCAACGTCCTGACTTTC.

This clone was detected once. This chain connects TRBV5-1 to TRBJ1-2; 7 bases fit TRBD1. In germline, CDR1 is SGHRS, CDR2 YFSETQ. Losses at the gene ends were 0 bases for V and 4 bases for J; bases not matched to a gene: 6. The CDR3 loop spans 15 amino acids. CDR3 in amino acids: CASSLVATGTYGYTF. The CDR3 bases are TGCGCCAGCAGCTTGGTGGCGACAGGGACCTATGGCTACACCTTC.

This clone was seen only once. The chain recombines TRBV6-1 with TRBJ1-1; D not certain. There are 13 residues in the CDR3. CDR1 MNHNS and CDR2 SASEGT come from the germline V gene. Trimming pared 6 bases from V and 1 base from J, leaving 9 bases between. The CDR3 DNA is TGTGCCAGCAGCCCCGGTAAGAACACTGAAGCTTTCTTT. Its protein is CASSPGKNTEAFF.